These T cell receptor beta chains were read from a single sample in a study of cytomegalovirus exposure and HLA in healthy donors. Sequencing was performed with immunoSEQ multiplex PCR; in TCRdb, only in-frame clones are kept and a portion is missing. The sample lists about 210,000 clones; about 80% were seen once. Sample: PBMCs. Receptors originate from a male donor in good health and CMV-seronegative. CDR3s include the opening cysteine and the closing phenylalanine or tryptophan. The order of the fields is clone size, D gene, J gene, V gene, CDR3 DNA, CDR3 protein. The D gene is left open where the match is weak. Size is stated for part of the rows, as once, few or many counts, or as a class when the clone is expanded.

NA	NA	TRBJ2-1	TRBV6-5	TGTGCCAGCAGTTACCGTTACAGGGATGAGCAGTTCTTC	CASSYRYRDEQFF
once	NA	TRBJ2-7	TRBV27	TGTGCCAGCAGCCGGTCCTTATACGAGCAGTACTTC	CASSRSLYEQYF
NA	TRBD2	TRBJ2-1	TRBV27	TGTGCCAGCAGTTACCCGGGACTAGCGGACAATGAGCAGTTCTTC	CASSYPGLADNEQFF
NA	NA	TRBJ2-3	TRBV28	TGTGCCAGCAGTAGCCAGGGACTTGTGACAGATACGCAGTATTTT	CASSSQGLVTDTQYF
NA	NA	TRBJ2-5	TRBV11-2	TGTGCCAGCAGCTTAGCACAAGAGACCCAGTACTTC	CASSLAQETQYF
many	NA	TRBJ2-1	TRBV11-2	TGTGCCAGCAGCTTAGGGAACAGTAACAATGAGCAGTTCTTC	CASSLGNSNNEQFF
NA	NA	TRBJ2-1	TRBV28	TGTGCCAGCAGTTTGTCCCCTATGGACAATGAGCAGTTCTTC	CASSLSPMDNEQFF
once	TRBD1	TRBJ2-3	TRBV4-3	TGCGCCAGCAGCCAAGATAGGACAGGGGTCTGGGCAGATACGCAGTATTTT	CASSQDRTGVWADTQYF
few	TRBD2	TRBJ2-1	TRBV4-2	TGTGCCAGCAGCCAAGAGGGACTAGCTTCAAGCAATGAGCAGTTCTTC	CASSQEGLASSNEQFF
NA	NA	TRBJ2-5	TRBV11-2	TGTGCCAGCGGTCACCAGGGACTTGGGGAGACCCAGTACTTC	CASGHQGLGETQYF
NA	TRBD1	TRBJ1-4	TRBV5-1	TGCGCCAGCAGCCCGGGACAGCTTAATGAAAAACTGTTTTTT	CASSPGQLNEKLFF
few	TRBD2	TRBJ2-5	TRBV7-9	TGTTCCAGCAGCACCCGGACTAGCGGGAGAAAAGAGACCCAGTACTTC	CSSSTRTSGRKETQYF
NA	NA	TRBJ2-1	TRBV6-5	TGTGCCAGCAGTTACTCGACGGGGAACCCCGCCGATGAGCAGTTCTTC	CASSYSTGNPADEQFF
NA	TRBD2	TRBJ2-1	TRBV11-2	TGTGCCAGCAGCCTAGTCCTACTAGCGACTGAGCAGTTCTTC	CASSLVLLATEQFF
NA	TRBD1	TRBJ2-7	TRBV7-9	TGTGCCAGCAGGATAGGGACAGGGGGCGAGCAGTACTTC	CASRIGTGGEQYF
NA	TRBD1	TRBJ2-7	TRBV4-3	TGCGCCAGCAGCTCCGACAGGGGCTACGAGCAGTACTTC	CASSSDRGYEQYF
once	NA	TRBJ1-1	TRBV6-6	TGTGCCAGCAGTTATCTGGAACAGGGTAACACTGAAGCTTTCTTT	CASSYLEQGNTEAFF
NA	NA	TRBJ2-3	TRBV27	TGTGCCAGCAGTTTTTCTCGGACAGCGACGGGAGATACGCAGTATTTT	CASSFSRTATGDTQYF
NA	NA	TRBJ2-7	TRBV7-7	TGTGCTAGCAGCTCCCCCAAACAGGGAATCAACGAGCAGTACTTC	CASSSPKQGINEQYF
NA	NA	TRBJ2-7	TRBV27	TGTGCCAGCAGTTTTCAGGGCCCTACCTACGAGCAGTACTTC	CASSFQGPTYEQYF
NA	NA	TRBJ2-5	TRBV6-1	TGTGCCAGCAGTCCCGGGACAGTCTGGGAGGCCCAGTACTTC	CASSPGTVWEAQYF
NA	TRBD1	TRBJ1-1	TRBV13	TGTGCCAGCAGCTTCCCGGACAGGCTCGAAGCTTTCTTT	CASSFPDRLEAFF
once	TRBD2	TRBJ2-2	TRBV5-1	TGCGCCAGCAGCTTGACTAGCGGGGGCCCGAACACCGGGGAGCTGTTTTTT	CASSLTSGGPNTGELFF
NA	TRBD2	TRBJ2-1	TRBV29-1	TGCAGCGTTTTCCAGAGCGGGAGCTATGAGCAGTTCTTC	CSVFQSGSYEQFF
NA	TRBD1	TRBJ2-2	TRBV9	TGTGCCAGCAGCGTAGGGACAGGCAAGGACACCGGGGAGCTGTTTTTT	CASSVGTGKDTGELFF
NA	NA	TRBJ1-6	TRBV28	TGTGCCAGCAGGAACGACAAGAATTCACCCCTCCACTTT	CASRNDKNSPLHF
NA	TRBD1	TRBJ2-7	TRBV27	TGTGCCAGCAGTTTCGACAGGGGGCACTACGAGCAGTACTTC	CASSFDRGHYEQYF
few	NA	TRBJ2-1	TRBV5-1	TGCGCCAGCAGCCCCCGGGGGGCGAGCTCCTACAATGAGCAGTTCTTC	CASSPRGASSYNEQFF
NA	NA	TRBJ2-7	TRBV25-1	TGTGCCAGCAATCGGGCAGGGTCGTGGGACGAGCAGTACTTC	CASNRAGSWDEQYF
NA	TRBD1	TRBJ1-2	TRBV7-8	TGTGCCAGCAGCTTAATAAGGGGGCCTAACTATGGCTACACCTTC	CASSLIRGPNYGYTF
few	TRBD1	TRBJ1-4	TRBV12-5	TGTGCTAGTGGTTCCGGGGGACAGCCTAATGAAAAACTGTTTTTT	CASGSGGQPNEKLFF
NA	NA	TRBJ2-1	TRBV9	TGTGCCAGCAGCGTAGTGGACAGTAATGAGCAGTTCTTC	CASSVVDSNEQFF
once	NA	TRBJ2-5	TRBV9	TGTGCCAGCAGCGTCTCGACAGGACAAGAGACCCAGTACTTC	CASSVSTGQETQYF
NA	TRBD1	TRBJ1-4	TRBV10-3	TGTGCCATCAGTGAGTTCAGAGCAGGGGGAGCCCCTAATGAAAAACTGTTTTTT	CAISEFRAGGAPNEKLFF
NA	NA	TRBJ1-2	TRBV5-5	TGTGCCAGCAGCTTGGGGGACTTTAACTATGGCTACACCTTC	CASSLGDFNYGYTF
once	NA	TRBJ1-1	TRBV14	TGTGCCAGCAGCCAAAACCAGGGCTTTGAAGCTTTCTTT	CASSQNQGFEAFF
NA	NA	TRBJ2-1	TRBV6-6	TGTGCCAGCAGTTACTCTACAGAGGGCAATGAGCAGTTCTTC	CASSYSTEGNEQFF
NA	TRBD2	TRBJ2-3	TRBV7-2	TGTGCCAGCAGATTAGGGGGACTAGCGGTCGCAGATACGCAGTATTTT	CASRLGGLAVADTQYF
NA	NA	TRBJ2-1	TRBV25-1	TGTGCCAGCAGACCCCCAGGACAGCGCACCTACAATGAGCAGTTCTTC	CASRPPGQRTYNEQFF
few	NA	TRBJ2-5	TRBV28	TGTGCCAGCAGTCCCCTGGACAGTAACCAAGAGACCCAGTACTTC	CASSPLDSNQETQYF
NA	TRBD1	TRBJ2-2	TRBV7-2	TGTGCCAGCAGCCCCCGACAGGGGAGCACCGGGGAGCTGTTTTTT	CASSPRQGSTGELFF
few	NA	TRBJ1-1	TRBV6-1	TGTGCCAGCAGTTTCTTAACAGGGAACACTGAAGCTTTCTTT	CASSFLTGNTEAFF
NA	NA	TRBJ2-2	TRBV18	TGTGCCAGCTCACCCACCGTACCTTCCTTTAACACCGGGAAGCTGTTTTTT	CASSPTVPSFNTGKLFF
NA	TRBD2	TRBJ2-7	TRBV6-5	TGTGCCAGCAGTCTCCGGGACTACTTTTACGAGCAGTACTTC	CASSLRDYFYEQYF
NA	TRBD2	TRBJ2-7	TRBV29-1	TGCAGCGCCCGAATGGGGGACGGGAGGGGGGGGCAGTACTTC	CSARMGDGRGGQYF
NA	TRBD1	TRBJ2-1	TRBV9	TGTGCCAGCAGCGGCGCAGGGGGCAGTTCCTACAATGAGCAGTTCTTC	CASSGAGGSSYNEQFF
NA	NA	TRBJ2-1	TRBV4-3	TGCGCCAGCAGCCCGCGGGACGGGAACAATGAGCAGTTCTTC	CASSPRDGNNEQFF
once	NA	TRBJ2-5	TRBV18	TGTGCCAGCTCACCACCCGGGGAGACCCAGTACTTC	CASSPPGETQYF
NA	NA	TRBJ1-3	TRBV6-5	TGTGCCAGCAGCCGAGGTCCAGGGTCTGGAAACACCATATATTTT	CASSRGPGSGNTIYF
NA	NA	TRBJ2-1	TRBV14	TGTGCCAGCAGCCCAGAAATCCAGTGGCATGAGCAGTTCTTC	CASSPEIQWHEQFF
NA	NA	TRBJ2-5	TRBV6-1	TGTGCCAGCAGTGGGACAGCTAAGGGATCCCAAGAGACCCAGTACTTC	CASSGTAKGSQETQYF
NA	TRBD1	TRBJ2-2	TRBV28	TGTGCCAGCAGATGGACAGGGCTCACCGGGGAGCTGTTTTTT	CASRWTGLTGELFF
NA	NA	TRBJ2-7	TRBV6-1	TGTGCCAGCACCTCCCGGGGGGCCTCCTACGAGCAGTACTTC	CASTSRGASYEQYF
NA	TRBD1	TRBJ1-6	TRBV4-1	TGCGCCAGCACCCCAGGACAGGGTGAGAATTCACCCCTCCACTTT	CASTPGQGENSPLHF
NA	NA	TRBJ2-2	TRBV27	TGTGCCACCAGAGGGGGCACCGGGGAGCTGTTTTTT	CATRGGTGELFF
NA	NA	TRBJ2-1	TRBV19	TGTGCCAGTAGTATAAAGGTGATACCGGGGGACAATGAGCAGTTCTTC	CASSIKVIPGDNEQFF
NA	TRBD2	TRBJ2-1	TRBV2	TGTGCCAGCAGGGCTAGCGGGAGGGATTACAATGAGCAGTTCTTC	CASRASGRDYNEQFF
NA	TRBD1	TRBJ2-7	TRBV18	TGTGCCAGCTCGGCGGACAGGGCAAGCTCCTACGAGCAGTACTTC	CASSADRASSYEQYF
NA	TRBD2	TRBJ2-7	TRBV9	TGTGCCAGCAGCGTAGCGGCTAGCGGGACCTACGAGCAGTACTTC	CASSVAASGTYEQYF